The 20 T cell receptor beta chains below were found in one sample sequenced in a study of chemoradiotherapy in HPV16-positive cancers. Only in-frame clones appear in the TCRdb table, and some are missing; sequencing was by immunoSEQ multiplex PCR. The sample lists around 12,000 clones, roughly nine tenths occurring once. This specimen consisted of blood, obtained from a patient who underwent chemoradiotherapy. The receptors were sampled from a human donor with HPV-associated anogenital cancer.

This rearrangement joins TRBV12-5 to TRBJ2-2, with a possible D match to TRBD1 (7 bases). The germline gives CDR1 LGHNT, CDR2 FRNRAP. The CDR3 is 13 residues long. V lost 6 bases and J lost 7, with 12 bases in between. The CDR3 spells CASGTGRYGELFF. In DNA, the CDR3 is TGTGCTAGTGGGACAGGGAGGTACGGGGAGCTGTTTTTT.

The chain combines TRBV6-5 with TRBJ1-5; D remains ambiguous. With 3 bases removed from V and 15 bases from J, the gap between germline ends came to 18 bases. The germline V gene encodes CDR1 MNHEY and CDR2 SVGAGI. This CDR3 spans 13 amino acids. The CDR3 DNA follows: TGTGCCAGCAGTTATGAAGCGCGGGCCGATAGGCATTTT. The encoded protein is CASSYEARADRHF.

This clone has more than one count but fewer than ten. The J gene is TRBJ1-2, the V gene TRBV7-2; a weak D match, TRBD1 (6 bases). The CDR3 contains 12 residues. CDR1 and CDR2 (germline): SGHTA, FQGNSA. Between the trimmed V and J ends, which lost 4 bases and 10 bases, there was a span of 13 bases. The CDR3 loop reads CASSSRTAPYTF. The CDR3, as DNA: TGTGCCAGCAGCTCCAGGACAGCACCCTACACCTTC.

The V and J genes are TRBV28 and TRBJ2-4; possible D gene TRBD1, 5 bases. The CDR3 consists of 18 residues. CDR1 MDHEN and CDR2 SYDVKM come from the germline V gene. V shed 2 bases and J shed 1 base, with 18 bases lying between them. CDR3 sequence (DNA): TGTGCCAGCAGTTTAGGTGTGGGGCGCAATCGGGCCAAAAACATTCAGTACTTC. Protein sequence: CASSLGVGRNRAKNIQYF. Supplemented by reference TRBV28 and TRBJ2-4, the full variable domain reads DVKVTQSSRYLVKRTGEKVFLECVQDMDHENMFWYRQDPGLGLRLIYFSYDVKMKEKGDIPEGYSVSREKKERFSLILESASTNQTSMYLCASSLGVGRNRAKNIQYFGAGTRLSVL.

The genes are TRBV10-3 and TRBJ2-3; TRBD2 matches at 13 bases. Germline V gene lookup returns CDR1 ENHRY and CDR2 SYGVKD. Trimming took 7 bases from V and 6 from J; bases not matched to a gene: 7. This CDR3 is 15 amino acids long. Written as DNA, the CDR3 is TGTGCCATCATGGGACTAGCGGGGCCGCGGGATACGCAGTATTTT. It translates to CAIMGLAGPRDTQYF.

The CDR3 region is CASSLSLATNYEQYF. DNA of the CDR3: TGTGCCAGCAGCTTGAGTCTAGCGACTAACTACGAGCAGTACTTC. This chain joins TRBV5-5 and TRBJ2-7; possibly TRBD2 for D (6 bases). CDR1 is SGHKS and CDR2 is YYEKEE in the germline V gene (reference sequence). This CDR3 comprises 15 residues. Trimming removed 1 base at V and 3 bases at J, with 14 bases between.

V usage is TRBV7-9 and J usage is TRBJ2-7; 10 bases map to TRBD2. The V gene's germline CDR1 is SEHNR and CDR2 FQNEAQ (reference sequence). This CDR3 is built from 16 residues. Trimming cost V 5 bases and J 7 bases; bases outside gene matches: 14. The CDR3 region is CASSPGTSALLREQYF. The CDR3 region has the DNA TGTGCCAGCAGCCCCGGGACTAGCGCTCTCCTTAGAGAGCAGTACTTC.

This clone showed up just once. The rearrangement uses TRBV18 and TRBJ2-2, with D perhaps matching TRBD2 (5 bases). The V gene's germline CDR1 is KGHSH and CDR2 LQKENI. V lost 0 bases, J lost 7 bases, and 9 bases lay in between. The CDR3 totals 14 residues. Here the CDR3 reads CASSPPSGNGELFF. The DNA of the CDR3 is TGTGCCAGCTCACCACCCTCGGGGAACGGGGAGCTGTTTTTT.

This sequence joins TRBV6-1 and TRBJ2-5; tentatively, D is TRBD1 (5 bases). The J call may not be correct, given that the DNA end is closer to TRBJ2-7. The germline V gene encodes CDR1 MNHNS and CDR2 SASEGT. CDR3 length: 15 amino acids. This chain's CDR3 is CASSDGQGSPYEQYF. CDR3 bases: TGTGCCAGCAGTGATGGTCAGGGAAGTCCCTACGAGCAGTACTTC.

DNA of the CDR3: TGCAGCGTACTCATTCGGACAGCCAAAAACATTCAGTACTTC. It yields the protein CSVLIRTAKNIQYF. J is TRBJ2-4 and V is TRBV29-1; D uncertain. Per germline, CDR1 SQVTM and CDR2 ANQGSEA. V was clipped by 6 bases and J by 0 bases, with 12 bases between them. The CDR3 covers 14 residues.

The V gene is TRBV25-1, the J gene TRBJ1-1; 8 positions agree with TRBD1. J was trimmed by 0 bases and V by 3 bases; bases with no gene match: 9. CDR3 length: 17 residues. Germline V gene lookup returns CDR1 MGHDK and CDR2 SYGVNS. The CDR3 bases are TGTGCCAGCAGTGATGTCAGGGGGCGCGACATGAACACTGAAGCTTTCTTT. This codes for CASSDVRGRDMNTEAFF.

The V gene is TRBV19, the J gene TRBJ2-4; 11 bases are a match to TRBD2. Per germline, CDR1 LNHDA and CDR2 SQIVND (reference sequence). Trimming at V came to 5 bases and at J to 8 bases, leaving 2 bases not matched to a gene. The CDR3 is 13 residues long. DNA for the CDR3: TGTGCCAGTAGTGATAGCGGGAGGGACATTCAGTACTTC. Translating it yields CASSDSGRDIQYF. Full variable domain (remainder filled in from reference TRBV19 and TRBJ2-4): DGGITQSPKYLFRKEGQNVTLSCEQNLNHDAMYWYRQDPGQGLRLIYYSQIVNDFQKGDIAEGYSVSREKKESFPLTVTSAQKNPTAFYLCASSDSGRDIQYFGAGTRLSVL.

V gene TRBV5-8 combines with J gene TRBJ2-1; no reliable D call. The germline CDR1 and CDR2 sequences are SGHTS and YDEGEE. This CDR3 is built from 13 residues. Deletions cut 1 base from V and 4 bases from J, with 6 bases between. As DNA, the CDR3 is TGTGCCAGCAGCTTGTACAGATACAATGAGCAGTTCTTC. The encoded protein is CASSLYRYNEQFF.

V is TRBV18 and J is TRBJ2-1; D ambiguous. The germline V and J ends were trimmed by 4 bases and 7 bases, with 5 bases remaining between them. Germline V lookup: CDR1 KGHSH, CDR2 LQKENI. The CDR3 has 11 amino acids. CDR3 bases: TGTGCCAGCTCACTATATAATGAGCAGTTCTTC. It is translated as CASSLYNEQFF.

This clone has just one count. The chain employs TRBV9 and TRBJ2-3, with no clear D. CDR1 SGDLS and CDR2 YYNGEE come from the germline V gene. This CDR3 spans 15 amino acids. Trimming shortened V by 0 bases and J by 3 bases, and 11 bases separated the two germline ends. Written as DNA, the CDR3 is TGTGCCAGCAGCGTAGCAGGACGCCAGACAGATACGCAGTATTTT. It encodes CASSVAGRQTDTQYF.

The chain combines TRBV5-8 with TRBJ2-7; D tentatively fits TRBD1 or TRBD2 (6 bases each). This CDR3 spans 16 amino acids. Germline-derived CDR1 and CDR2 are SGHTS and YDEGEE. Trimming cost V 4 bases and J 4 bases, with 21 bases left between them. DNA for the CDR3: TGTGCCAGCAGCGCAGAAGGGGGACTGGGGCTTTACGAGCAGTACTTC. Its translation: CASSAEGGLGLYEQYF.

The V gene is TRBV4-1, the J gene TRBJ2-1; TRBD2 aligns across 9 bases. CDR1 and CDR2 from the germline V gene are MGHRA and YSYEKL. J was trimmed by 4 bases and V by 3 bases; bases with no gene match: 16. The CDR3 has 19 amino acids. CDR3 region: CASSHPGLARGGGYNEQFF. The CDR3, as DNA: TGCGCCAGCAGCCATCCCGGACTAGCGAGGGGAGGGGGATACAATGAGCAGTTCTTC.

DNA for the CDR3: TGTGCCAGCAAGGGACAGGCTAACTATGGCTACACCTTC. Translation gives CASKGQANYGYTF. This sequence joins TRBV9 and TRBJ1-2, with 8 bases lining up with TRBD1. The junction had 1 base not matched to a gene; V was cut back by 6 bases and J by 0 bases. The CDR3 extends over 13 amino acids. Germline V CDR1 and CDR2: SGDLS, YYNGEE.

This clone was counted between two and nine times. The chain is built from TRBV11-1 and TRBJ2-5; 9 nucleotides agree with TRBD1. In germline, CDR1 is SGHAT, CDR2 FQDESV (reference sequence). The junction had 5 bases not matched to a gene; V was cut back by 3 bases and J by 3 bases. This CDR3 spans 15 amino acids. CDR3 amino acids: CASSLGQGVKETQYF. The CDR3 DNA follows: TGTGCCAGCAGCTTGGGACAGGGAGTTAAAGAGACCCAGTACTTC.

The chain is built from TRBV7-9 and TRBJ1-1, with D possibly TRBD1 on 6 matching bases. Trimming left V 0 bases short and J 5 bases short, with 10 bases between. Germline assignment: CDR1 SEHNR and CDR2 FQNEAQ (reference sequence). The CDR3 has 14 amino acids. The CDR3 spells CASSLAQGLTEAFF. CDR3 in DNA: TGTGCCAGCAGCTTAGCACAGGGCTTAACTGAAGCTTTCTTT. Variable domain in full (rest from reference TRBV7-9 and TRBJ1-1): DTGVSQNPRHKITKRGQNVTFRCDPISEHNRLYWYRQTLGQGPEFLTYFQNEAQLEKSRLLSDRFSAERPKGSFSTLEIQRTEQGDSAMYLCASSLAQGLTEAFFGQGTRLTVV.